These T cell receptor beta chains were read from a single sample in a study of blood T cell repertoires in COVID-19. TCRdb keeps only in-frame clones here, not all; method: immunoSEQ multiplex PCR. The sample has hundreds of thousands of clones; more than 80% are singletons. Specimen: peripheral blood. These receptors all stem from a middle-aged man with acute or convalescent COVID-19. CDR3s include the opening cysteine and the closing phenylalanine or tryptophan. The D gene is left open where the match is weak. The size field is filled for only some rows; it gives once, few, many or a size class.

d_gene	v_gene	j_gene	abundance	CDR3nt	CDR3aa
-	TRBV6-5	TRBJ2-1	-	TGTGCCAGCAGATCATTTCGAGGTGAGCAGTTCTTC	CASRSFRGEQFF
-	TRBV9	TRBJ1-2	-	TGTGCCAGCAGCGTAGTCGGACACCAACTCTATGGCTACACCTTC	CASSVVGHQLYGYTF
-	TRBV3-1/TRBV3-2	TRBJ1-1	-	TGTGCCAGCAGCCCTGGCAACACTGAAGCTTTCTTT	CASSPGNTEAFF
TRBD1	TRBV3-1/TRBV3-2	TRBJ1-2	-	TGTGCCAGCAGCCAAGGTGGAAGGGGGCGAGGCTACACCTTC	CASSQGGRGRGYTF
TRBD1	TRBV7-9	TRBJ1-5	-	TGTGCCAGCAGCTTAACAATGACAGGGGGGTCTAATCAGCCCCAGCATTTT	CASSLTMTGGSNQPQHF
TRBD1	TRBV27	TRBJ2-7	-	TGTGCCAGCAGTTTGTCCGGGACAGGCATCTACGAGCAGTACTTC	CASSLSGTGIYEQYF
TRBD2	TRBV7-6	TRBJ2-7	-	TGTGCCAGCAGCTTTAGCGGGGGGACCTCCTACGAGCAGTACTTC	CASSFSGGTSYEQYF
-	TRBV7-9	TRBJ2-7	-	TGTGCCAGCAGCTTAGATGGAGGCAGGGGAGTCTACGAGCAGTACTTC	CASSLDGGRGVYEQYF
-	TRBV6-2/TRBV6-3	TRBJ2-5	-	TGTGCCAGCAGTTCGGGGGAACCTACCCAGTACTTC	CASSSGEPTQYF
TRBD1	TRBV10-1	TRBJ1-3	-	TGCGCCAGCAGTGAGAAGGTACCGACAGGGGGGGTAACTGGAAACACCATATATTTT	CASSEKVPTGGVTGNTIYF
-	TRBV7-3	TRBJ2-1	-	TGTGCCAGCAACCAGGCGCTGGGCCATGAGCAGTTCTTC	CASNQALGHEQFF
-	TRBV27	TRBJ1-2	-	TGTGCCAGCAGTTTAGGCCTTGGCTATGGCTACACCTTC	CASSLGLGYGYTF
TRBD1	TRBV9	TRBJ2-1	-	TGTGCCAGCAACTACGGACAGGCTCGGGATGAGCAGTTCTTC	CASNYGQARDEQFF
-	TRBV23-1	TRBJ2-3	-	TGCGCCAGCAGTCAGCAGACTACCACAGATACGCAGTATTTT	CASSQQTTTDTQYF
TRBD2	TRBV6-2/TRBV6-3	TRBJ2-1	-	TGTGCCAGCAGTTATCTTATTGGGGGGGTCTACAATGAGCAGTTCTTC	CASSYLIGGVYNEQFF
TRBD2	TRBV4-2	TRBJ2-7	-	TGTGCCAGCAGCCAAGAATCCACTAGCGGGAGTTACGAGCAGTACTTC	CASSQESTSGSYEQYF
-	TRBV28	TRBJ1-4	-	TGTGCCAGCAGGGGATCAGGGTCGGGTGAAAAACTGTTTTTT	CASRGSGSGEKLFF
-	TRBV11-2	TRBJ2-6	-	TGTGCCAGCAGCTCTCCGGGGGCCAACGTCCTGACTTTC	CASSSPGANVLTF
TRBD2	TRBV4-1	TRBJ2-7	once	TGCGCCAGCAGCCCGGGGGGAGGGGTGAGTAACGAGCAGTACTTC	CASSPGGGVSNEQYF
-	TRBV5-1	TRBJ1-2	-	TGCGCCAGCAGCTCGCTGACAGACGGACAAGTGCAGAGTGGCTACACCTTC	CASSSLTDGQVQSGYTF
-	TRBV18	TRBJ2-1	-	TGTGCCAGCTCACCAAACTACCACAATGAGCAGTTCTTC	CASSPNYHNEQFF
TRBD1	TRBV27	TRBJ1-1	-	TGTGCCAGCACTACCCCGGGACAGGGGATTGAAGCTTTCTTT	CASTTPGQGIEAFF
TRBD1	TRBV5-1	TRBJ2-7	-	TGCGCCAGCAGCTTGGTTGCAGGGGGCGAGCAGTACTTC	CASSLVAGGEQYF
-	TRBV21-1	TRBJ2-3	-	TGTGCCAGCAGCATTGAGGGAAATACCACAGATACGCAGTATTTT	CASSIEGNTTDTQYF
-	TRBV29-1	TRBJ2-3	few	TGCAGCGTTGAAAACAGGCCAGGGGGGGATACGCAGTATTTT	CSVENRPGGDTQYF
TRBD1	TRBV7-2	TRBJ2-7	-	TGTGCCAGCAGCTTAGACCAGGGGGCCTACGAGCAGTACTTC	CASSLDQGAYEQYF
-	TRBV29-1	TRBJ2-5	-	TGCAGCGTTGATGAGATTCAAGAGACCCAGTACTTC	CSVDEIQETQYF